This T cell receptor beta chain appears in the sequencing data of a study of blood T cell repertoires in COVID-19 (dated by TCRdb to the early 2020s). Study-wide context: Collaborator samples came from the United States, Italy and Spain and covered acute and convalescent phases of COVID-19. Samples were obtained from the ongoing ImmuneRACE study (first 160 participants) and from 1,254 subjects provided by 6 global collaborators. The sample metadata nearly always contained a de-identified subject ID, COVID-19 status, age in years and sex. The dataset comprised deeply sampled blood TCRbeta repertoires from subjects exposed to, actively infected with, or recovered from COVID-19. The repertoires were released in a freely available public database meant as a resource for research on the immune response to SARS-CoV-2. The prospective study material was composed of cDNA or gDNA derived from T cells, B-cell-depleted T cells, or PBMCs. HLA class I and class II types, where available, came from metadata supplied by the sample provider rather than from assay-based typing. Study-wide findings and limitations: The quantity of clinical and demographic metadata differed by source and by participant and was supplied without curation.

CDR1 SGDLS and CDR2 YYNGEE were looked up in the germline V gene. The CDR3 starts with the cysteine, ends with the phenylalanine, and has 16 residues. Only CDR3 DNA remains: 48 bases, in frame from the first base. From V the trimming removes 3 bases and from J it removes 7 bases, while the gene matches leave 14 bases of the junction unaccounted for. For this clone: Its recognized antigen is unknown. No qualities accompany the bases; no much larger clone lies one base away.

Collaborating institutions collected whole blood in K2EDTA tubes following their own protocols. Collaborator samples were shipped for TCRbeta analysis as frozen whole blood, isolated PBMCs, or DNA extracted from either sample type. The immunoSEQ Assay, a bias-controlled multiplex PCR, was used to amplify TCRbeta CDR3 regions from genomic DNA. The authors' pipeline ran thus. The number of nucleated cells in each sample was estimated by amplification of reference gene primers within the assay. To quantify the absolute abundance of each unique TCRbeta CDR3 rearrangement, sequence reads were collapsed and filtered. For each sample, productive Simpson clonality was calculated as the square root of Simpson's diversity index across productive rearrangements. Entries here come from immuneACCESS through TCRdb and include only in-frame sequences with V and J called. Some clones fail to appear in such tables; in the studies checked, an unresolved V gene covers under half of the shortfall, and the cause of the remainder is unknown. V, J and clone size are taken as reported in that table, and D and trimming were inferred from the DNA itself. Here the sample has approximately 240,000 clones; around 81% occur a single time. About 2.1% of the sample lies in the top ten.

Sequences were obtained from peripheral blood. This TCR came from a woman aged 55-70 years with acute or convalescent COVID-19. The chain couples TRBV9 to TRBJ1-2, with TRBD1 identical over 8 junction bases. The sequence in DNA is TGTGCCAGCAGCGGTACAGGGGGAAATTTGTTTGGTGGCTACACCTTC. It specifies CASSGTGGNLFGGYTF.